Sequencing of this TCR beta chain was carried out in a study of blood T cell repertoires in COVID-19. Sequencing was performed with immunoSEQ multiplex PCR; in TCRdb, only in-frame clones are kept and a portion is missing. The table has some 130,000 clones, about 89% seen once; the top ten hold approximately 4.3%. This CDR3 is built from 16 residues. The ends were cut back, 3 bases at V and 2 bases at J, with 17 bases in the middle. This receptor was identified in a man in his sixties with COVID-19, enrolled during active disease. The sample consisted of peripheral blood. The chain is built from TRBV23-1 and TRBJ2-7, with D perhaps TRBD1 (5 bases). TRBV23-1 is sorted into the ORF group, with uncertain function. The CDR3: CASSHWGRPFAYEQYF. The CDR3 DNA reads as TGCGCCAGCAGTCATTGGGGCAGGCCGTTCGCCTACGAGCAGTACTTC.